This T cell receptor (beta chain) was obtained from a study of CD8+CD57+ T cells in acquired aplastic anemia. Study-level information: Sorting CD4+ and CD8+ cells gave DNA averaging approximately 2.9 ug. Findings and limits, study-wide: Patients and controls had in common approximately 28 CD8+ CDR3 sequences.

Points on this clonotype: The antigen remains unidentified.

Germline lookup yields CDR1 SGHTA and CDR2 FQGNSA. V lost 1 base and J 4 bases, leaving 10 bases between the germline ends. The length of the CDR3 is 14 residues. CDR3 and TCR beta VDJ profiling relied on a genomic DNA template. Via MiXCR, TCRdb re-called the reads, giving one row per CDR3 protein. The sample lists some 190,000 distinct CDR3 sequences; roughly half were seen once. The source is a human donor in good health, serving as a control. Sequencing was carried out using sorted CD4+, CD8+, or CD8+CD57+ T cells (not recorded which) from PBMCs. The chain employs TRBV7-2 and TRBJ1-1, with a possible D match to TRBD1 (5 bases). CDR3 DNA sequence: TGTGCCAGCAGCTTAGGGGGGTGGGGCACTGAAGCTTTCTTT. The encoded protein is CASSLGGWGTEAFF.